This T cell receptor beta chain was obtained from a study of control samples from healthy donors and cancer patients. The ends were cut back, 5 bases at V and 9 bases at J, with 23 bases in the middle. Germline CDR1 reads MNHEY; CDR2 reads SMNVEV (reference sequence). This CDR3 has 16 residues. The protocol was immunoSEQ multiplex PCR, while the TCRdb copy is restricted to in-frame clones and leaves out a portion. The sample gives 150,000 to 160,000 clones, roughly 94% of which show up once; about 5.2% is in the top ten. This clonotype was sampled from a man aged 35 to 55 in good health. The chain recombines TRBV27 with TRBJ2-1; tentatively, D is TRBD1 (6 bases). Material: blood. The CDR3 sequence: CASSTPTGSLHSEQFF. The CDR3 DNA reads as TGTGCCAGCAGTACACCCACAGGGTCCCTCCACAGTGAGCAGTTCTTC.